Detailed here is one TCR beta chain. The target antigen is unknown. This sample is part of a study of OX40 agonist ivuxolimab in advanced cancers. Study-wide results and caveats: CD4+ T cells averaged fewer expanded clones than CD8+ T cells. Clonal expansion from baseline to week 6 occurred in both CD4+ and CD8+ T cells.

Here immunoSEQ multiplex PCR was the method, and the copy in TCRdb shows in-frame clones only, minus some. The data hold approximately 89,000 clones, with roughly 84% observed a single time. The V segment lost 4 bases and the J segment 4 bases; nucleotides outside the gene matches: 14. The germline CDR1 and CDR2 sequences are LGHNA and YNFKEQ. The length of the CDR3 is 17 residues. The material sequenced was CD4+ or CD8+ T cells sorted from blood, taken in a trial of the OX40 agonist ivuxolimab. This chain links TRBV4-2 with TRBJ2-7, with 9 bases that match TRBD1. This clonotype was sampled from an adult with an advanced solid tumor such as melanoma, head and neck, liver or kidney cancer. The CDR3 nucleotides are TGTGCCAGCAGCCCTGCGACACTCCGGGACAGGGCTTACGAGCAGTACTTC. It specifies CASSPATLRDRAYEQYF.